This TCR beta chain appears in the sequencing data of a study of beta chain features in type 1 diabetes. Study-level points and caveats: In all four CD4+ subsets, TCRB CDR3 length was significantly, moderately reduced in type 1 diabetes.

This clone was recorded a few times. Its antigen remains unidentified. Between the trimmed V and J ends, which lost 0 bases and 7 bases, there was a span of 16 bases. The CDR3 is 15 amino acids. CDR1 is LGHNA and CDR2 is YSLEER in the germline V gene. TCRB transcripts that were expressed got sequenced, as all of the isolated RNA had been reverse transcribed. The protocol was immunoSEQ multiplex PCR, while the TCRdb copy is restricted to in-frame clones and leaves out a portion. The data contain fewer than 350,000 clones, 15% of them singletons. The sequenced sample consisted of naive CD4+ T cells from blood. The sequence derives from a man aged 18 to 30 with type 1 diabetes. The rearrangement uses TRBV4-3 and TRBJ2-7; possible D gene TRBD1, 5 bases. CDR3 bases: TGCGCCAGCAGCCAAGATCTAATGAAGGGGCAGGAGCAGTACTTC. Its protein product is CASSQDLMKGQEQYF.